This entry lists 30 T cell receptor beta chains sequenced from one sample in a study of cytomegalovirus exposure and HLA in healthy donors (dated by TCRdb to the late 2010s). The receptor library was made with the immunoSEQ multiplex PCR assay. For the multiplex PCR, a mixture combining 60 forward primers for TCR Vbeta segments and 13 reverse primers for TCR Jbeta segments was used. Entries here come from immuneACCESS through TCRdb and include only in-frame sequences with V and J called. Some clones fail to appear in such tables; in the studies checked, an unresolved V gene covers under half of the shortfall, and the cause of the remainder is unknown. In all, the sample holds fewer than 200,000 clones, and roughly 87% of those were seen once. The leading ten clones occupy over 0.2% of the sample. The specimen sequenced was PBMCs. The receptors here all came from a girl in the first two years of life in good health and CMV-seronegative.

CDR3 region: CASSHFSGASYEQYF. The CDR3 region has the DNA TGCGCCAGCAGCCATTTTAGCGGGGCTTCCTACGAGCAGTACTTC. The chain uses TRBV4-1 and TRBJ2-7; 8 positions agree with TRBD2. V lost 3 bases and J lost 1; bases outside the gene matches: 5. The CDR3 sequence is 15 residues long. Germline V gene lookup returns CDR1 MGHRA and CDR2 YSYEKL.

The CDR3 bases are TGTGCCAGCAGGGGCCATACCTCAACTGAGCAGTTCTTC. Amino acid sequence: CASRGHTSTEQFF. V is TRBV6-1 and J is TRBJ2-1; D is uncertain. Germline V lookup: CDR1 MNHNS, CDR2 SASEGT. CDR3 length: 13 residues. V dropped 6 bases and J dropped 9 bases, with 15 bases sitting between them.

Comment on this clone: This sample includes further DNA sequences coding for the same CDR3. The V call is TRBV9, the J call TRBJ2-1; 11 bases line up with TRBD2. CDR1 and CDR2 from the germline V gene are SGDLS and YYNGEE. V gave up 2 bases and J gave up 4 bases; unmatched junction bases: 2. The CDR3 spans 15 residues. CDR3 loop: CASSVGTSGYNEQFF. The DNA of the CDR3 is TGTGCCAGCAGCGTGGGGACTAGCGGATACAATGAGCAGTTCTTC. The variable domain in full, completed from reference TRBV9 and TRBJ2-1, reads DSGVTQTPKHLITATGQRVTLRCSPRSGDLSVYWYQQSLDQGLQFLIQYYNGEERAKGNILERFSAQQFPDLHSELNLSSLELGDSALYFCASSVGTSGYNEQFFGPGTRLTVL.

The chain joins TRBV4-1 to TRBJ2-7; tentatively, D is TRBD2 (6 bases). Germline V gives CDR1 MGHRA, CDR2 YSYEKL. This CDR3 comprises 13 residues. V lost 3 bases and J lost 6, with 12 bases in between. The CDR3 bases are TGCGCCAGCAGCCAGGAGGGTCTCTCCGAGCAGTACTTC. Translation gives CASSQEGLSEQYF.

V usage is TRBV5-5 and J usage is TRBJ2-3; 9 bases are shared with TRBD2. Germline-derived CDR1 and CDR2 are SGHKS and YYEKEE (reference sequence). The CDR3 sequence is 17 residues long. The trim removed 0 bases at V and 5 bases at J, leaving 10 bases unmatched. This CDR3 is CASSLAGRGGARDTQYF. The CDR3, as DNA: TGTGCCAGCAGCTTGGCCGGCCGCGGGGGGGCCCGAGATACGCAGTATTTT.

This chain connects TRBV11-1 to TRBJ2-7; 7 nucleotides match TRBD2. V shed 2 bases, J shed 6 bases, and the junction held 4 bases outside the gene matches. The CDR3 consists of 13 residues. Germline V gene sequence: CDR1 SGHAT, CDR2 FQDESV (reference sequence). CDR3 nucleotides: TGTGCCAGCAGCTTAAGTTCGGGAGGCGAGCAGTACTTC. Translation: CASSLSSGGEQYF.

The chain is built from TRBV18 and TRBJ1-3; no definite D call. The CDR3 has 13 residues. Germline V gene data show CDR1 as KGHSH and CDR2 as LQKENI. Deletions cut 4 bases from V and 2 bases from J, with 6 bases between. The CDR3 loop reads CASSLPAGNTIYF. The CDR3 region has the DNA TGTGCCAGCTCACTCCCCGCTGGAAACACCATATATTTT.

The J gene is TRBJ2-7, the V gene TRBV2; D is uncertain. CDR1 and CDR2 from the germline V gene are SNHLY and FYNNEI. The CDR3 spans 12 residues. With 3 bases removed from V and 3 bases from J, the gap between germline ends came to 6 bases. This chain's CDR3 is CASSEALYEQYF. DNA of the CDR3: TGTGCCAGCAGTGAGGCCCTCTACGAGCAGTACTTC.

This chain uses TRBV19 with TRBJ2-7; TRBD1 aligns across 9 bases. Losses at the gene ends were 6 bases for V and 2 bases for J; bases not matched to a gene: 8. The CDR3 loop spans 15 amino acids. The germline V gene has CDR1 LNHDA and CDR2 SQIVND (reference sequence). The CDR3 here is CASRDRDRVTYEQYF. In DNA, the CDR3 is TGTGCCAGTAGGGACCGGGACAGGGTGACCTACGAGCAGTACTTC.

This sequence joins TRBV5-4 and TRBJ2-5; D not certain. Germline loops: CDR1 SGHNT, CDR2 YYREEE (reference sequence). V lost 5 bases to trimming and J lost 5 bases, with 16 bases between them. The CDR3 sequence is 14 residues long. The CDR3 protein is CASSPPGVGETQYF. CDR3 DNA sequence: TGTGCCAGCAGTCCTCCCGGTGTCGGGGAGACCCAGTACTTC.

This clone was seen only once. Other DNA variants within this sample encode the same CDR3. The CDR3 is CASSSRSGLVTDTQYF. As DNA, the CDR3 is TGTGCCAGCAGTTCCCGATCGGGACTGGTAACAGATACGCAGTATTTT. The V gene is TRBV6-5, the J gene TRBJ2-3, with a possible D match to TRBD2 (6 bases). The CDR3 loop spans 16 amino acids. From germline, CDR1 is MNHEY and CDR2 SVGAGI. V lost 4 bases, J lost 3 bases, and 17 bases lay in between.

The chain recombines TRBV5-1 with TRBJ2-7, with 7 bases that match TRBD2. V was clipped by 0 bases and J by 4 bases; unmatched bases: 10. Germline V gene data show CDR1 as SGHRS and CDR2 as YFSETQ. The CDR3 totals 16 residues. The CDR3 region is CASSLGRRESKYEQYF. CDR3 DNA sequence: TGCGCCAGCAGCTTGGGACGGCGGGAGTCGAAATACGAGCAGTACTTC.

This chain links TRBV6-1 with TRBJ2-1; D is unresolved. This CDR3 comprises 13 residues. V was shortened by 7 bases and J by 3 bases, with 10 bases between the two germline ends. Germline V gene data show CDR1 as MNHNS and CDR2 as SASEGT. The CDR3 spells CASTDKLYNEQFF. The CDR3 region has the DNA TGTGCCAGCACAGACAAACTCTACAATGAGCAGTTCTTC.

The V call is TRBV29-1, the J call TRBJ1-5; 8 nucleotides agree with TRBD1. The trim removed 4 bases at V and 1 base at J, leaving 6 bases unmatched. CDR1 and CDR2 from the germline V gene are SQVTM and ANQGSEA. This CDR3 spans 15 amino acids. The CDR3 here is CSVVVTGASNQPQHF. CDR3 DNA sequence: TGCAGCGTTGTTGTGACAGGGGCGAGCAATCAGCCCCAGCATTTT.

This sequence joins TRBV6-6 and TRBJ1-2, with D uncertain. Trimming left V 8 bases short and J 1 base short, with 14 bases between. CDR3 length: 14 amino acids. CDR1 MNHNY and CDR2 SVGAGI come from the germline V gene (reference sequence). For the CDR3, the DNA is TGTGCCAGCCACCGAGGAGGTATTAACTATGGCTACACCTTC. It yields the protein CASHRGGINYGYTF.

This clone showed up just a few times. The rearrangement uses TRBV7-4 and TRBJ2-5; 11 bases align to TRBD2. The J call may not be correct, given that the DNA end is closer to TRBJ2-7. The CDR3 extends over 14 amino acids. CDR1 SGHVT and CDR2 SQSDAQ come from the germline V gene. Written as DNA, the CDR3 is TGTGCCAGCAGCTTACTAGCGGGGGGATGCGAGCAGTACTTC. It specifies CASSLLAGGCEQYF.

V is TRBV27 and J is TRBJ1-2, with a weak D call TRBD1 (6 bases). The CDR3 sequence is 14 residues long. V was trimmed by 2 bases and J by 8 bases, leaving 15 bases between them. Germline V gene data show CDR1 as MNHEY and CDR2 as SMNVEV (reference sequence). The CDR3 nucleotides read TGTGCCAGCAGTTTACGGTTGGGGAGGGGGGGCTACACCTTC. It specifies CASSLRLGRGGYTF.

The V gene is TRBV2, the J gene TRBJ2-7; the match to TRBD1 covers 10 bases. CDR1 is SNHLY and CDR2 is FYNNEI in the germline V gene. With V trimmed by 7 bases and J by 5 bases, 11 bases remained unmatched. The CDR3 runs to 15 residues. In nucleotides, the CDR3 is TGTGCCAGCACCCGGGGACAGGGGACGTTCGACGAGCAGTACTTC. Translation: CASTRGQGTFDEQYF.

V is TRBV6-6 and J is TRBJ1-2; D may be TRBD1 (6 bases). V was shortened by 3 bases and J by 4 bases, with 12 bases between the two germline ends. The V gene's germline CDR1 is MNHNY and CDR2 SVGAGI (reference sequence). The CDR3 runs to 14 residues. CDR3 bases: TGTGCCAGCAGTTATCCAGGGGCGGGCTATGGCTACACCTTC. Its protein product is CASSYPGAGYGYTF.

The rearrangement uses TRBV6-5 and TRBJ1-2; TRBD1 matches at 7 bases. The CDR3 is 14 amino acids. J was trimmed by 2 bases and V by 5 bases; bases with no gene match: 5. From germline, CDR1 is MNHEY and CDR2 SVGAGI. CDR3 loop: CASSQQGRNYGYTF. CDR3 nucleotides: TGTGCCAGCAGTCAACAGGGGCGCAACTATGGCTACACCTTC.

This clone was counted once. The V gene is TRBV11-2, the J gene TRBJ1-1; TRBD1 is a possible D gene (5 bases). V lost 3 bases, J lost 9 bases, and 11 bases lay in between. The CDR3 runs to 12 residues. Germline CDR1 is SGHAT and CDR2 is FQNNGV. The CDR3 DNA follows: TGTGCCAGCAGCTTTGGCAGGGCAAAAGCTTTCTTT. Its protein is CASSFGRAKAFF.

The chain couples TRBV7-9 to TRBJ2-1; tentatively, D is TRBD2 (5 bases). V was trimmed by 5 bases and J by 9 bases, leaving 14 bases between them. This CDR3 spans 13 amino acids. Germline V gives CDR1 SEHNR, CDR2 FQNEAQ (reference sequence). CDR3 nucleotide sequence: TGTGCCAGCAGCCCGGACGTGAGCGGTGAGCAGTTCTTC. This translates into CASSPDVSGEQFF.

The rearrangement uses TRBV7-6 and TRBJ2-7, with TRBD2 matching 11 bases. Germline values: CDR1 SGHVS, CDR2 FNYEAQ. V was clipped by 6 bases and J by 2 bases; unmatched bases: 6. This CDR3 is built from 15 residues. The CDR3 loop reads CASSPSGGKPYEQYF. CDR3 nucleotide sequence: TGTGCCAGCAGTCCTAGCGGGGGGAAACCCTACGAGCAGTACTTC.

The chain is built from TRBV7-9 and TRBJ1-3, with TRBD1 matching over 7 bases. The germline CDR1 and CDR2 sequences are SEHNR and FQNEAQ (reference sequence). V gave up 5 bases and J gave up 15 bases; unmatched junction bases: 10. There are 12 residues in the CDR3. Written as DNA, the CDR3 is TGTGCCAGCAGCCTCCCGGACAGGCTAAAATATTTT. It is translated as CASSLPDRLKYF. Looking up the rest from reference TRBV7-9 and TRBJ1-3 gives the full variable domain: DTGVSQNPRHKITKRGQNVTFRCDPISEHNRLYWYRQTLGQGPEFLTYFQNEAQLEKSRLLSDRFSAERPKGSFSTLEIQRTEQGDSAMYLCASSLPDRLKYFGEGSWLTVV.

The genes are TRBV4-2 and TRBJ1-1, with D tentatively TRBD1 (5 bases). This CDR3 spans 15 amino acids. The V end lost 1 base, the J end lost 8 bases, and 17 bases lay between the germline ends. The germline V gene has CDR1 LGHNA and CDR2 YNFKEQ. This CDR3 reads CASSQAPLAGEEAFF. CDR3 in DNA: TGTGCCAGCAGCCAAGCCCCCTTGGCGGGGGAAGAAGCTTTCTTT.

This clone has more than one count but fewer than ten. This chain joins TRBV10-3 and TRBJ1-2; tentative D call: TRBD1 (5 bases). V was clipped by 5 bases and J by 0 bases, with 19 bases between them. CDR1 is ENHRY and CDR2 is SYGVKD in the germline V gene. CDR3 length: 17 amino acids. Here the CDR3 DNA reads TGTGCCATCAGTACCGCAAGGGGCTTAATCACTAACTATGGCTACACCTTC. This codes for CAISTARGLITNYGYTF.

This chain connects TRBV27 to TRBJ2-1; D not certain. CDR3 size: 12 residues. V gave up 7 bases and J gave up 6 bases, with 10 bases separating them. CDR1 and CDR2 (germline): MNHEY, SMNVEV (reference sequence). CDR3 amino acids: CASIGGINEQFF. CDR3 DNA sequence: TGTGCCAGCATCGGCGGTATCAATGAGCAGTTCTTC.

The J gene is TRBJ2-1, the V gene TRBV7-2; TRBD2 might be the D (6 bases). Germline loops: CDR1 SGHTA, CDR2 FQGNSA. The CDR3 covers 14 residues. V was shortened by 3 bases and J by 0 bases, with 6 bases between the two germline ends. For the CDR3, the DNA is TGTGCCAGCAGCTTGACTAGCTCCTACAATGAGCAGTTCTTC. Amino acids: CASSLTSSYNEQFF.

The chain recombines TRBV6-1 with TRBJ2-7; possible D gene TRBD1, 7 bases. Trimming took off 2 bases at V and 6 bases at J, with 17 bases between the two ends. Looked up from germline, CDR1 is MNHNS and CDR2 is SASEGT. There are 15 residues in the CDR3. CDR3 region: CASSEFRGPGGEQYF. CDR3 in DNA: TGTGCCAGCAGTGAATTCCGGGGGCCAGGGGGCGAGCAGTACTTC.

V and J are TRBV18 and TRBJ2-3; 14 nucleotides agree with TRBD2. Germline CDR1 and CDR2: KGHSH and LQKENI. This CDR3 comprises 19 residues. Unmatched junction bases numbered 13, after V lost 3 bases and J lost 5 bases. CDR3: CASSPLRRGLAGVQDTQYF. The CDR3, as DNA: TGTGCCAGCTCACCCCTACGACGGGGACTAGCGGGAGTACAAGATACGCAGTATTTT.